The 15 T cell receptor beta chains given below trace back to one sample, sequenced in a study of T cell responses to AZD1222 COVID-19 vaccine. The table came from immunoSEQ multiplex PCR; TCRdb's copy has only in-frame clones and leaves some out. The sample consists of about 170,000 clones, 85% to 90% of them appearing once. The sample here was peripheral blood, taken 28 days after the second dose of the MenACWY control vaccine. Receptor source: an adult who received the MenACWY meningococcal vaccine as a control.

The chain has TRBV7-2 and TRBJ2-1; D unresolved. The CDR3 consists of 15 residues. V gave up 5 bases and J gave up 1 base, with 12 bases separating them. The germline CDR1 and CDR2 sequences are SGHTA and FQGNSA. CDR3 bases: TGTGCCAGCAGCCGGGTCTCGGATTCCTACAATGAGCAGTTCTTC. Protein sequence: CASSRVSDSYNEQFF. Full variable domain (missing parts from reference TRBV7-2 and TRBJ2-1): GAGVSQSPSNKVTEKGKDVELRCDPISGHTALYWYRQSLGQGLEFLIYFQGNSAPDKSGLPSDRFSAERTGGSVSTLTIQRTQQEDSAVYLCASSRVSDSYNEQFFGPGTRLTVL.

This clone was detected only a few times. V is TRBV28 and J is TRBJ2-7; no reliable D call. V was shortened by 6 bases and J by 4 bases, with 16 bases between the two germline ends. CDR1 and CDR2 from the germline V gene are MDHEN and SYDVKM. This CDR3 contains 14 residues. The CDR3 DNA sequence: TGTGCCAGCAGCTACCGTACGACACCTTACGAGCAGTACTTC. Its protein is CASSYRTTPYEQYF.

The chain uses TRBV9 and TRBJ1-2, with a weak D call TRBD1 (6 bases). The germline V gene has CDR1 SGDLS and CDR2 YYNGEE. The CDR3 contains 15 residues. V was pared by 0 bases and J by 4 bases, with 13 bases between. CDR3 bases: TGTGCCAGCAGCGTAGAGGGGGGGTATGGCTATGGCTACACCTTC. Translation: CASSVEGGYGYGYTF.

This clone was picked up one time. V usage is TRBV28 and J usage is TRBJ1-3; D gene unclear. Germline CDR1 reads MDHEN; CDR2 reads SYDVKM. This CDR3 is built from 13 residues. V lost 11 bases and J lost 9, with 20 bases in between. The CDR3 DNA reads TGTGCCCACGCCGGCCCCAGGCGGAGCACCATATATTTT. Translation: CAHAGPRRSTIYF.

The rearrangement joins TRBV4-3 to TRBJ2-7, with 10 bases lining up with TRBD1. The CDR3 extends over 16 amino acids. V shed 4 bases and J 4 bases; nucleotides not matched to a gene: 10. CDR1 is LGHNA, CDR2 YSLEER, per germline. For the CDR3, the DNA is TGCGCCAGCAGCCGATCCGGGACAGGGGATTCTTACGAGCAGTACTTC. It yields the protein CASSRSGTGDSYEQYF.

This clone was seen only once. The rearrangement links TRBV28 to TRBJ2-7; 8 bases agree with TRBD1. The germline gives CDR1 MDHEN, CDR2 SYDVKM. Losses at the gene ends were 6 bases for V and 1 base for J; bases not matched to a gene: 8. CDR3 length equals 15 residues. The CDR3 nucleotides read TGTGCCAGCAGCTATGCAGGGGGCCGGTCCTACGAGCAGTACTTC. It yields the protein CASSYAGGRSYEQYF.

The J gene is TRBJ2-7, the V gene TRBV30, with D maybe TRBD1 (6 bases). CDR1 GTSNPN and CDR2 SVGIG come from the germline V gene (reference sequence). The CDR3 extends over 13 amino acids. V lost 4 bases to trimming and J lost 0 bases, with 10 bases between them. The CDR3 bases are TGTGCCTGGAACCGGGACAACTCCTACGAGCAGTACTTC. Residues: CAWNRDNSYEQYF.

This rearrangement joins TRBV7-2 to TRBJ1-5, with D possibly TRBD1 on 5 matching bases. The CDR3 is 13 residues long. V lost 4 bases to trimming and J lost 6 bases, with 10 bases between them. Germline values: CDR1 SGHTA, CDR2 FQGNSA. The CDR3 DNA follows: TGTGCCAGCAGCTCAGGGATGAGTCAGCCCCAGCATTTT. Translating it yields CASSSGMSQPQHF.

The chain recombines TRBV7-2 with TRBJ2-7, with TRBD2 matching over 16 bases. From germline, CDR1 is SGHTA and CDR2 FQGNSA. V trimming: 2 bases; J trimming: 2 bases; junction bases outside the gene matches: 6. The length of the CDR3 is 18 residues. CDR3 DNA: TGTGCCAGCAGCTTAAGTCAGGGACTAGCGGGAGGGGCCTACGAGCAGTACTTC. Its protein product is CASSLSQGLAGGAYEQYF. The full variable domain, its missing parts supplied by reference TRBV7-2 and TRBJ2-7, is GAGVSQSPSNKVTEKGKDVELRCDPISGHTALYWYRQSLGQGLEFLIYFQGNSAPDKSGLPSDRFSAERTGGSVSTLTIQRTQQEDSAVYLCASSLSQGLAGGAYEQYFGPGTRLTVT.

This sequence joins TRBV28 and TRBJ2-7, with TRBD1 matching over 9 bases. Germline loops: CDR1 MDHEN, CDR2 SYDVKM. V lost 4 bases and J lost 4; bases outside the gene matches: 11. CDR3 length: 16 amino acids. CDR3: CASSSETDRGRYEQYF. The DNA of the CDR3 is TGTGCCAGCAGTTCCGAGACGGACAGGGGAAGGTACGAGCAGTACTTC.

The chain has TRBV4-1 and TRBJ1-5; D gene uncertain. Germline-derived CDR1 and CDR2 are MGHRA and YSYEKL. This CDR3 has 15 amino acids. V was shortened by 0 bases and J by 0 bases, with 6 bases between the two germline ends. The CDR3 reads CASSQDPYSNQPQHF. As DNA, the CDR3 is TGCGCCAGCAGCCAAGATCCTTATAGCAATCAGCCCCAGCATTTT.

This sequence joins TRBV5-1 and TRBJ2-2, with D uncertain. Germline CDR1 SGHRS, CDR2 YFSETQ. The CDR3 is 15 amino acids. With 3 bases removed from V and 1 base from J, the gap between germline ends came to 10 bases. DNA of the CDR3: TGCGCCAGCAGCTCGAACGGAGTGAACACCGGGGAGCTGTTTTTT. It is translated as CASSSNGVNTGELFF.

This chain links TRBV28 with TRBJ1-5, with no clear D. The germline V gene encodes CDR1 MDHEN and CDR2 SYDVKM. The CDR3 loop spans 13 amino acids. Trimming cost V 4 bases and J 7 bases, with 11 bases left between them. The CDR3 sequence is CASSSRSIQPQHF. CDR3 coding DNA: TGTGCCAGCAGTTCGAGGTCAATCCAGCCCCAGCATTTT.

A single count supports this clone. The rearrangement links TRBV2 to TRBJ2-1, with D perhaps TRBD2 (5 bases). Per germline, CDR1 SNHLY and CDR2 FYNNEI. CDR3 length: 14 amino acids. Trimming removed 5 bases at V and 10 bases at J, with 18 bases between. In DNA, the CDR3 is TGTGCCAGCAGTTACATCGCGGGCACCAGGGAGCAGTTCTTC. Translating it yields CASSYIAGTREQFF.

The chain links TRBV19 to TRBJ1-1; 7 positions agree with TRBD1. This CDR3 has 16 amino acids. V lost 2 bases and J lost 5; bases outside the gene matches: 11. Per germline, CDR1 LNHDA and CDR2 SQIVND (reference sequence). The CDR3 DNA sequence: TGTGCCAGTAGTATACCCTACAGGGGAGGATGGACTGAAGCTTTCTTT. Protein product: CASSIPYRGGWTEAFF. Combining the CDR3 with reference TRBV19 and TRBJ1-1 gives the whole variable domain DGGITQSPKYLFRKEGQNVTLSCEQNLNHDAMYWYRQDPGQGLRLIYYSQIVNDFQKGDIAEGYSVSREKKESFPLTVTSAQKNPTAFYLCASSIPYRGGWTEAFFGQGTRLTVV.